The entry below gives a single T cell receptor beta chain sequence along with its context. This sample was taken from a study of yellow fever vaccine responses in identical twins. MiXCR, applied by TCRdb to the RT-PCR reads, yields one record per CDR3 protein. The table has 14,000 or so distinct CDR3 sequences, approximately 84% seen once. V shed 10 bases, J shed 3 bases, and the junction held 6 bases outside the gene matches. CDR1 is SNHLY and CDR2 is FYNNEI in the germline V gene. This CDR3 comprises 13 residues. The source was T cells from blood (PBMCs), unsorted or a sorted subset (not recorded which), collected before or after yellow fever vaccination (not recorded which). This receptor was taken from a woman aged 18 to 35 who received the yellow fever vaccine. The rearrangement links TRBV2 to TRBJ2-5, with 9 positions matching TRBD2. The CDR3 bases are TGTGCCACCTTTAAGCGGGAGGAAGAGACCCAGTACTTC. This codes for CATFKREEETQYF.